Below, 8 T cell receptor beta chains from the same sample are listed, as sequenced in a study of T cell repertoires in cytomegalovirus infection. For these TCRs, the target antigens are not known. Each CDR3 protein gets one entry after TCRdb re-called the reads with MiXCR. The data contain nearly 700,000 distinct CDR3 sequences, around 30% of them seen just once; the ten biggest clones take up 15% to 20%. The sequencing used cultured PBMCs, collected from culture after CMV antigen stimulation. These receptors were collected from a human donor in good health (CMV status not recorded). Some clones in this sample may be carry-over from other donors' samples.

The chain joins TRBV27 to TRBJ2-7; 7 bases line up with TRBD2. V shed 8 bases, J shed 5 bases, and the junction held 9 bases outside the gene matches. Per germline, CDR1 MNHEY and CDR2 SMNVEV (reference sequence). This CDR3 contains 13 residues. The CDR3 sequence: CASSPGGSNEQYF. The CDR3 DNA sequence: TGTGCCAGCTCCCCCGGCGGGAGCAACGAGCAGTACTTC.

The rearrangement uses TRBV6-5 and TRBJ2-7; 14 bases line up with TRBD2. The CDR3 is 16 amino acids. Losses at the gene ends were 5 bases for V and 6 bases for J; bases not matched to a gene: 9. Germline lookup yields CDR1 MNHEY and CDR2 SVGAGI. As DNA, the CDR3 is TGTGCCAGCAGTGGGGCCGGGACTAGCGGGAGAATCGAGCAGTACTTC. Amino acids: CASSGAGTSGRIEQYF.

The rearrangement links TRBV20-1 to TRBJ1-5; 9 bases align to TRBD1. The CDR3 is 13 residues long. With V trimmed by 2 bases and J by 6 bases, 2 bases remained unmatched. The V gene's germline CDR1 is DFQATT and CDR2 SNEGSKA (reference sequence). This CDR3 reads CSARMTGGQPQHF. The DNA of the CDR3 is TGCAGTGCTAGAATGACAGGGGGTCAGCCCCAGCATTTT.

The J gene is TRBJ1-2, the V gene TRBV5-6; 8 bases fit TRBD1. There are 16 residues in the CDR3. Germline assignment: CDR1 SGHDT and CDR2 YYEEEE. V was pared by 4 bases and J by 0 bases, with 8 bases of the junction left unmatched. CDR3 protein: CASSVTDRGANYGYTF. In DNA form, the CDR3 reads TGTGCCAGCAGCGTGACCGACAGGGGTGCTAACTATGGCTACACCTTC.

The CDR3 bases are TGTGCCAGCAGTTACCACCTTTCGGCCGGGACAGTGAACACCGGGGAGCTGTTTTTT. Its protein is CASSYHLSAGTVNTGELFF. The chain links TRBV6-5 to TRBJ2-2; TRBD1 agrees at 7 bases. Germline CDR1 and CDR2: MNHEY and SVGAGI. J lost 1 base, V lost 2 bases, and 13 bases had no gene match. CDR3 size: 19 residues.

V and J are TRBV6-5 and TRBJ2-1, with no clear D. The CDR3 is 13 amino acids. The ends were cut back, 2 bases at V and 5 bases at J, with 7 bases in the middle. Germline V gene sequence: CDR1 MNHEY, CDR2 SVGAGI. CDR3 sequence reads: CASSYEWNNEQFF. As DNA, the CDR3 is TGTGCCAGCAGTTACGAGTGGAACAATGAGCAGTTCTTC.

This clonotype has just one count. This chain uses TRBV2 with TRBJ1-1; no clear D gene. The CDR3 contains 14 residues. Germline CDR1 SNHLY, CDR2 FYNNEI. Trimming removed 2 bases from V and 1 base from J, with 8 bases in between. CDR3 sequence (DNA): TGTGCCAGCAGTGAAACGATCTCGAACACTGAAGCTTTCTTT. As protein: CASSETISNTEAFF.

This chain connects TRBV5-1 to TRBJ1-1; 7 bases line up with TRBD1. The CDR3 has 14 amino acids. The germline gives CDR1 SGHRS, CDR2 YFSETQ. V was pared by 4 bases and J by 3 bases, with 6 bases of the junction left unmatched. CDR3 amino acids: CASSPEGADTEAFF. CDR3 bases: TGCGCCAGCAGCCCGGAGGGGGCAGACACTGAAGCTTTCTTT.